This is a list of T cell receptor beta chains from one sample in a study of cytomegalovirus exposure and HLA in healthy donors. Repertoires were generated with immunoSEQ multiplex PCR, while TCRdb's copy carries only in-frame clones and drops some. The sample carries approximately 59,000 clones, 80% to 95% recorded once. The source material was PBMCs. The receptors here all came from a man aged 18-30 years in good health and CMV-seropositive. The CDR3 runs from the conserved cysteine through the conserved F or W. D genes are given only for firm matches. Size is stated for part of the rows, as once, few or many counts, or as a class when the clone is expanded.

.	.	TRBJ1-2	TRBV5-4	CASSLAGVDGYTF	TGTGCCAGCAGCTTGGCAGGGGTTGATGGCTACACCTTC
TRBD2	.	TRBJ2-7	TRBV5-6	CASSLVSFLAEDEQYF	TGTGCCAGCAGCTTGGTAAGTTTTCTAGCGGAAGACGAGCAGTACTTC
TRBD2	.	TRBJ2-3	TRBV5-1	CASSLGLAGSTSTDTQYF	TGCGCCAGCAGTCTGGGACTAGCGGGTTCGACTAGCACAGATACGCAGTATTTT
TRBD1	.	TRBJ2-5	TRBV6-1	CASIRTGGFGTQYF	TGTGCCAGCATTAGGACAGGGGGTTTTGGGACCCAGTACTTC
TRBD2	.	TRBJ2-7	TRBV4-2	CASSHPTSGNEQYF	TGTGCCAGCAGCCATCCGACTAGCGGGAACGAGCAGTACTTC
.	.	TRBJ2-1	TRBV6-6	CASSYGGRLFNEQFF	TGTGCCAGCAGTTATGGAGGACGGTTATTCAATGAGCAGTTCTTC
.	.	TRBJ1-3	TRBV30	CAWSVAGNTIYF	TGTGCCTGGAGTGTTGCAGGGAACACCATATATTTT
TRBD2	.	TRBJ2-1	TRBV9	CASSETSGPYNEQFF	TGTGCCAGCAGCGAAACTAGCGGGCCCTACAATGAGCAGTTCTTC
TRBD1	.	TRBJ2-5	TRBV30	CAWWDRGAQETQYF	TGTGCCTGGTGGGACAGGGGGGCTCAAGAGACCCAGTACTTC
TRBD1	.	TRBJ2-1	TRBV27	CASNDRDRAHNEQFF	TGTGCCAGCAACGATCGGGACAGGGCACACAATGAGCAGTTCTTC
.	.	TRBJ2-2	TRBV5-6	CASSLSPGLTGELFF	TGTGCCAGCAGCTTGAGTCCAGGTCTCACCGGGGAGCTGTTTTTT
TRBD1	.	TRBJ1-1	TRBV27	CASSLVGGARIMNTEAFF	TGTGCCAGCAGTTTAGTAGGGGGCGCGCGGATTATGAACACTGAAGCTTTCTTT
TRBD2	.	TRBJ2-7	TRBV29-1	CSVTSGRAYEQYF	TGCAGCGTTACTAGCGGGAGGGCCTACGAGCAGTACTTC
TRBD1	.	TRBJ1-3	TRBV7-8	CASSLGTGSGNTIYF	TGTGCCAGCAGCTTAGGGACAGGCTCTGGAAACACCATATATTTT
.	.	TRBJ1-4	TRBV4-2	CASNAGIEREKLFF	TGTGCCAGCAATGCCGGGATAGAGAGGGAAAAACTGTTTTTT
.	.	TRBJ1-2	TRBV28	CASSYPGTHYGYTF	TGTGCCAGCAGTTATCCCGGGACACACTATGGCTACACCTTC
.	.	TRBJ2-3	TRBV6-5	CASSYSAVFTDTQYF	TGTGCCAGCAGTTACTCGGCAGTGTTCACAGATACGCAGTATTTT
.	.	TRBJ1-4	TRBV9	CASSAAGANEKLFF	TGTGCCAGCAGCGCGGCGGGTGCTAATGAAAAACTGTTTTTT
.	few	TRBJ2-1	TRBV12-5	CASGLVVGDEQFF	TGTGCTAGTGGTTTGGTGGTAGGGGATGAGCAGTTCTTC
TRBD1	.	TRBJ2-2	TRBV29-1	CSGGTVNTGELFF	TGCAGCGGGGGGACAGTTAACACCGGGGAGCTGTTTTTT
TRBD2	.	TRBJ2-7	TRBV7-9	CASSRPGGTSGYEQYF	TGTGCCAGCAGCCGCCCCGGTGGGACTAGCGGCTACGAGCAGTACTTC
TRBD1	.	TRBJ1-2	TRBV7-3	CASSLQGDYGYTF	TGTGCCAGCAGTCTACAGGGGGACTATGGCTACACCTTC
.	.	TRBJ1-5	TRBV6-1	CASNPRQGNNQPQHF	TGTGCCAGCAATCCGAGGCAGGGAAACAATCAGCCCCAGCATTTT
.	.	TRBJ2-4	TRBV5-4	CASSLELAENIQYF	TGTGCCAGCAGCTTGGAGCTGGCGGAAAACATTCAGTACTTC
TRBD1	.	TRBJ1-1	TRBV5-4	CASSLFIQGRPEAFF	TGTGCCAGCAGCTTGTTTATACAGGGGAGGCCTGAAGCTTTCTTT
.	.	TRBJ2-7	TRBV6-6	CASSGWPEAYEQYF	TGTGCCAGCAGTGGATGGCCAGAGGCCTACGAGCAGTACTTC
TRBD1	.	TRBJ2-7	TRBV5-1	CASSLGGGQGPYEQYF	TGCGCCAGCAGCTTGGGGGGGGGACAGGGACCCTACGAGCAGTACTTC
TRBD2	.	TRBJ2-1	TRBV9	CASSVAGLAFGGRGEQFF	TGTGCCAGCAGCGTAGCGGGACTAGCATTTGGGGGTCGGGGTGAGCAGTTCTTC
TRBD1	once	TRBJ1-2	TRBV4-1	CASSPRGPNYGYTF	TGCGCCAGCAGTCCCAGGGGGCCTAACTATGGCTACACCTTC